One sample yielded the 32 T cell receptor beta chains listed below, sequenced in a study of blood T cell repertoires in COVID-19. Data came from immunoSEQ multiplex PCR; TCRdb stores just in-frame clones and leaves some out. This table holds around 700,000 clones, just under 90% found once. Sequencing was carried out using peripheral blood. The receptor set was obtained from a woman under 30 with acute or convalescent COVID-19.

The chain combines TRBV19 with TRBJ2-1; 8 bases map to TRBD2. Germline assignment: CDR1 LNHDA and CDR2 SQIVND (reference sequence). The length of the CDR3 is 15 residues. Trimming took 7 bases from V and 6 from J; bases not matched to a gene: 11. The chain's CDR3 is CASTLRRGGPNEQFF. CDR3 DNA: TGTGCCAGTACCCTACGACGGGGGGGCCCCAATGAGCAGTTCTTC.

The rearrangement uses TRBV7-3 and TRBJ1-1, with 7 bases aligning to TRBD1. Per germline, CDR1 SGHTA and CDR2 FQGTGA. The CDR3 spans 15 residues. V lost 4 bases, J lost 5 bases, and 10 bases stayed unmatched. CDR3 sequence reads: CASSSGGGNPTEAFF. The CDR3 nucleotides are TGTGCCAGCAGCTCAGGGGGTGGTAACCCGACTGAAGCTTTCTTT.

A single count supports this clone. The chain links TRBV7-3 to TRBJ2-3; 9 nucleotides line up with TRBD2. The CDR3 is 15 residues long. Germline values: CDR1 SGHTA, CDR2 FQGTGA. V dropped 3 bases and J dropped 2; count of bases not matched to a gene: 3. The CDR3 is CASSLGTSLTDTQYF. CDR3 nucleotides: TGTGCCAGCAGCTTGGGGACTAGCCTCACAGATACGCAGTATTTT.

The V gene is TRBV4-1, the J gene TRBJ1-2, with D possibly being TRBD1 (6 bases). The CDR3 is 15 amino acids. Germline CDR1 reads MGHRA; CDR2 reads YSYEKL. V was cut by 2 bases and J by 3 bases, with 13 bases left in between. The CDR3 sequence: CASSQTTGFDYGYTF. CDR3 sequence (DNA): TGCGCCAGCAGCCAAACTACAGGGTTCGACTATGGCTACACCTTC.

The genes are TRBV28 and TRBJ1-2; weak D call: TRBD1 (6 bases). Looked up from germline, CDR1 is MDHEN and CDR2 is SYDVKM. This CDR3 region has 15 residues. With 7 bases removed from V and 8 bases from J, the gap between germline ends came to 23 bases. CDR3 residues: CASKTGHDMQGGYTF. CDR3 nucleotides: TGTGCCAGCAAAACAGGCCATGACATGCAGGGGGGCTACACCTTC.

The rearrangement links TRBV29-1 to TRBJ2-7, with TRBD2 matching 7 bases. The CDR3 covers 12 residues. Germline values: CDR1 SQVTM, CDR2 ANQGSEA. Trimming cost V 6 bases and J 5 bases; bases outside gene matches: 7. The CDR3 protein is CSVRGVSHEQYF. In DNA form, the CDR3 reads TGCAGCGTCCGGGGGGTAAGCCACGAGCAGTACTTC.

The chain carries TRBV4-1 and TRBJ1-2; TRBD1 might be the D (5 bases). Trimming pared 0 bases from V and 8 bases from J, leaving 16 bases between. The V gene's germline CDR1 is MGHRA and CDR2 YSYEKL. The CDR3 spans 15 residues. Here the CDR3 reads CASSQDGGSARGYTF. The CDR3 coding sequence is TGCGCCAGCAGCCAAGATGGGGGGTCAGCCCGCGGCTACACCTTC.

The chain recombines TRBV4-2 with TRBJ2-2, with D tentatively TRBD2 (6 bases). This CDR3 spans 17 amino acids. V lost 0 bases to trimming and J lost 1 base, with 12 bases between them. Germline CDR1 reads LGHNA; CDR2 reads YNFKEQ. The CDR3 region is CASSQESGTWNTGELFF. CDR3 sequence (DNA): TGTGCCAGCAGCCAAGAGTCCGGGACTTGGAACACCGGGGAGCTGTTTTTT.

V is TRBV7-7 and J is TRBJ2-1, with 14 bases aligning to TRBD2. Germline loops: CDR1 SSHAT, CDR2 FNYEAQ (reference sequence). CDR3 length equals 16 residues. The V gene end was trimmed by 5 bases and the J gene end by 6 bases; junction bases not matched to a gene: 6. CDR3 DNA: TGTGCCAGCAGCCCGGGACTAGCGGGGGCTTCCAATGAGCAGTTCTTC. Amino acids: CASSPGLAGASNEQFF.

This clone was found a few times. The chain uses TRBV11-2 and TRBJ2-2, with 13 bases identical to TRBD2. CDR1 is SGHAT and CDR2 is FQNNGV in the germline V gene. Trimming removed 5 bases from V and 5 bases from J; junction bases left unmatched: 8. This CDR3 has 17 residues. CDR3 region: CASSPGLAGVSTGELFF. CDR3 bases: TGTGCCAGCAGCCCCGGACTAGCGGGGGTATCGACCGGGGAGCTGTTTTTT.

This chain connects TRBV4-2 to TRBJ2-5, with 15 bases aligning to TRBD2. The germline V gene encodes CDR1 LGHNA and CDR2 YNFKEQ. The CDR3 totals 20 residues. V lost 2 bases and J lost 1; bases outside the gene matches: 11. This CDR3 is CASSQRPPGLAGGGQETQYF. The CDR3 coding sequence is TGTGCCAGCAGCCAAAGGCCCCCGGGACTAGCGGGGGGCGGCCAAGAGACCCAGTACTTC.

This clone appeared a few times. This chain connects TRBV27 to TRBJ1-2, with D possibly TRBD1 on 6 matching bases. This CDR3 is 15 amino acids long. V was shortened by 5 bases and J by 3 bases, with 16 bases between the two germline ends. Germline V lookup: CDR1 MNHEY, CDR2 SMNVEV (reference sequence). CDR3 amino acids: CASSTGRAGDYGYTF. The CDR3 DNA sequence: TGTGCCAGCAGTACAGGGAGGGCAGGGGACTATGGCTACACCTTC.

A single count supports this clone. The CDR3 protein is CASSQGGTQGAGGYTF. The CDR3 DNA reads TGTGCCAGCAGCCAAGGGGGAACACAGGGGGCCGGCGGCTACACCTTC. This chain joins TRBV3-1 (or the pseudogene TRBV3-2) and TRBJ1-2; 9 bases fit TRBD1. V lost 1 base, J lost 8 bases, and 11 bases stayed unmatched. Per germline, CDR1 LGHDT and CDR2 YNNKEL (reference sequence). The CDR3 loop spans 16 amino acids.

In DNA, the CDR3 is TGTGCCAGCAGTTTAGGGCAGGGTTTTCAGCCCCAGCATTTT. Translation gives CASSLGQGFQPQHF. The J gene is TRBJ1-5, the V gene TRBV27, with D perhaps matching TRBD1 (5 bases). CDR3 length: 14 residues. In germline, CDR1 is MNHEY, CDR2 SMNVEV (reference sequence). Trimming pared 2 bases from V and 6 bases from J, leaving 11 bases between.

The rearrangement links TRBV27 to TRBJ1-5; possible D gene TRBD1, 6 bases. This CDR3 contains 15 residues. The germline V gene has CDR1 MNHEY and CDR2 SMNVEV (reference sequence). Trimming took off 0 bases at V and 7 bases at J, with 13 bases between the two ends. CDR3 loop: CASSLSRGAEQPQHF. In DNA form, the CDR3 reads TGTGCCAGCAGTTTATCCAGGGGCGCGGAACAGCCCCAGCATTTT.

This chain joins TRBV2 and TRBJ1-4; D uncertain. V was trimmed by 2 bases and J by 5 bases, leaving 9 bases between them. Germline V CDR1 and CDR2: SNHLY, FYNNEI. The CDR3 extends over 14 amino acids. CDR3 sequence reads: CASSEPGRNEKLFF. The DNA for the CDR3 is TGTGCCAGCAGTGAACCGGGTCGAAATGAAAAACTGTTTTTT.

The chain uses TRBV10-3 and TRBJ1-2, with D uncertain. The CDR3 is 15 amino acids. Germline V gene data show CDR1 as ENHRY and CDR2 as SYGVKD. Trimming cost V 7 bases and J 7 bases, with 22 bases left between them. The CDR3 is CAINPSATSLRGYTF. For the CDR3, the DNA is TGTGCCATCAACCCCAGCGCGACCTCCCTCCGTGGCTACACCTTC.

CDR3 nucleotides: TGTGCCAGCTCACCACCGGGCAACCTAGCGGGAACCGGGGAGCTGTTTTTT. Its translation is CASSPPGNLAGTGELFF. This chain connects TRBV18 to TRBJ2-2; 9 bases fit TRBD2. The V and J ends lost 0 bases and 5 bases, in that order; junction bases with no gene match: 7. The CDR3 has 17 residues. In germline, CDR1 is KGHSH, CDR2 LQKENI.

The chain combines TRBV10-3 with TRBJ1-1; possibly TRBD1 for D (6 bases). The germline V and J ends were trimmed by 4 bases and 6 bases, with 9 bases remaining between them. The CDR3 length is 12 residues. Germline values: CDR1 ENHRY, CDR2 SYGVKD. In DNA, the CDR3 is TGTGCCATCAGTGGAAACAGGGCTGAAGCTTTCTTT. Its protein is CAISGNRAEAFF.

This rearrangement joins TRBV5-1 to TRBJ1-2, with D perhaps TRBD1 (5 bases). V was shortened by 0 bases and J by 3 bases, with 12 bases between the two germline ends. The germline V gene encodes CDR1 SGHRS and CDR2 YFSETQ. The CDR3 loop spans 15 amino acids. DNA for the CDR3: TGCGCCAGCAGCTTGGCCGAAGCAGGGTACTATGGCTACACCTTC. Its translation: CASSLAEAGYYGYTF. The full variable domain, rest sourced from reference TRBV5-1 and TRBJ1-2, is KAGVTQTPRYLIKTRGQQVTLSCSPISGHRSVSWYQQTPGQGLQFLFEYFSETQRNKGNFPGRFSGRQFSNSRSEMNVSTLELGDSALYLCASSLAEAGYYGYTFGSGTRLTVV.

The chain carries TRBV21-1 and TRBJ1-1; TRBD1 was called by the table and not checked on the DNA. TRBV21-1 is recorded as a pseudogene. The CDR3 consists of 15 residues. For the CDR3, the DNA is TGTGCCAGCAGCCCAAGGACAGGGGAGGGGACTGAAGCTTTCTTT. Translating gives CASSPRTGEGTEAFF.

The CDR3 spells CASSLAQAHYNEQFF. The CDR3 DNA sequence: TGTGCCAGCAGCTTAGCGCAGGCTCACTACAATGAGCAGTTCTTC. The J gene is TRBJ2-1, the V gene TRBV7-6; D remains unclear. Germline V gene lookup returns CDR1 SGHVS and CDR2 FNYEAQ. V dropped 0 bases and J dropped 3 bases, with 9 bases sitting between them. The CDR3 length is 15 residues.

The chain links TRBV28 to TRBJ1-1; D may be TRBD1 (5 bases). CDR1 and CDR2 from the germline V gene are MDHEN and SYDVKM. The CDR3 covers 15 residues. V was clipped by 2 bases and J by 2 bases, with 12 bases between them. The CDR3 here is CASSLIREVNTEAFF. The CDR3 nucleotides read TGTGCCAGCAGTTTAATCAGGGAGGTAAACACTGAAGCTTTCTTT. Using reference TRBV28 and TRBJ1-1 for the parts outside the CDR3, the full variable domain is DVKVTQSSRYLVKRTGEKVFLECVQDMDHENMFWYRQDPGLGLRLIYFSYDVKMKEKGDIPEGYSVSREKKERFSLILESASTNQTSMYLCASSLIREVNTEAFFGQGTRLTVV.

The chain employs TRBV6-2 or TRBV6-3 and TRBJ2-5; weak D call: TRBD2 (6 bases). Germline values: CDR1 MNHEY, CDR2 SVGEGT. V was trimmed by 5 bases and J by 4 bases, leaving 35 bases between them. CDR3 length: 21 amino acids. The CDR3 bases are TGTGCCAGCAGTCGCGTTTCTGCTAAAATTCTAGCGCGGATGGGTGGAGAGACCCAGTACTTC. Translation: CASSRVSAKILARMGGETQYF.

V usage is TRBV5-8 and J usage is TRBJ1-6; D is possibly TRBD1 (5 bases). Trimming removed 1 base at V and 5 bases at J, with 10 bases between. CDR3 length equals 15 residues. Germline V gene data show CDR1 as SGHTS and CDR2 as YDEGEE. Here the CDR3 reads CASSLSARDNSPLHF. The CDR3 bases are TGTGCCAGCAGCTTGTCTGCCAGGGATAATTCACCCCTCCACTTT. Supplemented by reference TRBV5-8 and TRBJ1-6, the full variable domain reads EAGVTQSPTHLIKTRGQQATLRCSPISGHTSVYWYQQALGLGLQFLLWYDEGEERNRGNFPPRFSGRQFPNYSSELNVNALELEDSALYLCASSLSARDNSPLHFGNGTRLTVT.

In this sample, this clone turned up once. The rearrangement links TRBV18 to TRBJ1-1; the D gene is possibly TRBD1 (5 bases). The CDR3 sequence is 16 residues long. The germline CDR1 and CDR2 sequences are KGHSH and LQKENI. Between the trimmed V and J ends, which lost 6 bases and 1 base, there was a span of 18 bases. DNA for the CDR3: TGTGCCAGCTCGCCCCACCCCCTGACAGCGAACACTGAAGCTTTCTTT. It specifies CASSPHPLTANTEAFF.

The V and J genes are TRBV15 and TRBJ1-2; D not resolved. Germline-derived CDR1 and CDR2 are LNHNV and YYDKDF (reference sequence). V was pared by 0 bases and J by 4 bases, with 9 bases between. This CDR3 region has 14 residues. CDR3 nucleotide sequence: TGTGCCACCAGCAGAGATTGGGCCGGCTATGGCTACACCTTC. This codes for CATSRDWAGYGYTF.

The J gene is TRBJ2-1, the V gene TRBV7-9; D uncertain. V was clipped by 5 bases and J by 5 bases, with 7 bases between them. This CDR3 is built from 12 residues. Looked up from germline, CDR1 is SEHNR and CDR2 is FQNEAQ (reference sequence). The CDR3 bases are TGTGCCAGCAGCGACTTTAACAATGAGCAGTTCTTC. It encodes CASSDFNNEQFF.

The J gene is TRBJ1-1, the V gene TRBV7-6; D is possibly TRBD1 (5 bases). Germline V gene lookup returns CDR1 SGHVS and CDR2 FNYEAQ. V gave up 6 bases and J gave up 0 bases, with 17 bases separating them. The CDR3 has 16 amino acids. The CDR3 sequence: CASRPDSSDMNTEAFF. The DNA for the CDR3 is TGTGCCAGCAGACCAGACAGTTCTGATATGAACACTGAAGCTTTCTTT.

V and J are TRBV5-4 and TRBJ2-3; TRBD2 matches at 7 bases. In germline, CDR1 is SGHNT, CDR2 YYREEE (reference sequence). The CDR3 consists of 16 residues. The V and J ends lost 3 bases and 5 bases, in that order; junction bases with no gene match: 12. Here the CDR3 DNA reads TGTGCCAGCAGCTCCCAGATTAGTCGCGGGGGAGATACGCAGTATTTT. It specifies CASSSQISRGGDTQYF.

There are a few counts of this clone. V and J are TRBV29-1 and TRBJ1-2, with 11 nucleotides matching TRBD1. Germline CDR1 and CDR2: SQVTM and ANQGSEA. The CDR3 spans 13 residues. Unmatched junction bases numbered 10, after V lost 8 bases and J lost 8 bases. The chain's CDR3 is CSSGTGGSWGYTF. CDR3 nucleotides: TGCAGCTCCGGGACAGGGGGATCGTGGGGCTACACCTTC.

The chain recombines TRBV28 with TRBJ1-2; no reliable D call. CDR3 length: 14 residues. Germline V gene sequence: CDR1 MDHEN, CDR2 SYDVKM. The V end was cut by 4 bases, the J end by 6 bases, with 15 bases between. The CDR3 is CASSSLVGVHGYTF. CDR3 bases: TGTGCCAGCAGTTCCCTAGTTGGCGTACATGGCTACACCTTC.